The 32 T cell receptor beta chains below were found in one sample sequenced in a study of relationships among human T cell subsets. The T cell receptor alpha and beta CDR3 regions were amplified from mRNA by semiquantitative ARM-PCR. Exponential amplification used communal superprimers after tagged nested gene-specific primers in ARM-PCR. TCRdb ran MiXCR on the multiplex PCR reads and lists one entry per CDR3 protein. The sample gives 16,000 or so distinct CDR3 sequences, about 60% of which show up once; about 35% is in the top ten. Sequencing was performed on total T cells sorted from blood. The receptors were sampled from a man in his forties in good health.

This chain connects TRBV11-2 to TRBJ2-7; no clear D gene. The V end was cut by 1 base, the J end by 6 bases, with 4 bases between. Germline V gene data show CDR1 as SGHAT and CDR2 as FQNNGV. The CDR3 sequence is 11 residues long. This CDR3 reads CASSLGLEQYF. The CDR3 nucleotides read TGTGCCAGCAGCTTAGGTCTCGAGCAGTACTTC.

The CDR3 nucleotides are TGTGCCAGCAGTGCTGGAAACACCATATATTTT. Translating gives CASSAGNTIYF. The chain carries TRBV2 and TRBJ1-3, with unresolved D. V was clipped by 4 bases and J by 2 bases, with 0 bases between them. This CDR3 contains 11 residues. Looked up from germline, CDR1 is SNHLY and CDR2 is FYNNEI.

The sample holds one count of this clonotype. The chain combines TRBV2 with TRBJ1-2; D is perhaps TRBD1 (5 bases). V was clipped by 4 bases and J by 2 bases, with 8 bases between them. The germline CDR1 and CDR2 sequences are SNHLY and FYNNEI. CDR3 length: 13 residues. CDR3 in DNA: TGTGCCAGCAGTGGGGGACGGAACTATGGCTACACCTTC. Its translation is CASSGGRNYGYTF.

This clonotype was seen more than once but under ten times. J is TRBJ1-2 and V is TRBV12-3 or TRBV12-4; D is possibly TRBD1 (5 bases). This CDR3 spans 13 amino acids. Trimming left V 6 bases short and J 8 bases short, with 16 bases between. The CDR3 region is CASSYGERGGYTF. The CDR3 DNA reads TGTGCCAGCAGCTACGGGGAAAGGGGCGGCTACACCTTC.

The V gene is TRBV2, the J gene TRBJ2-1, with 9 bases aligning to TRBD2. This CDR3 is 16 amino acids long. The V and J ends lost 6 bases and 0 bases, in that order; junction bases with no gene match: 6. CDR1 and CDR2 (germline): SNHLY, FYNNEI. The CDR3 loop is CASRRTSASSYNEQFF. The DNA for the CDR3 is TGTGCCAGCAGAAGGACTAGCGCTAGCTCCTACAATGAGCAGTTCTTC.

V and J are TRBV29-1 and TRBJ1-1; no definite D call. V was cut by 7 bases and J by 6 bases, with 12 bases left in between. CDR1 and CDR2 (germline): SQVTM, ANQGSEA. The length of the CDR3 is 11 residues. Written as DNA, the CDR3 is TGCAGCGACGCGAGAGGCGCTGAAGCTTTCTTT. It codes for CSDARGAEAFF. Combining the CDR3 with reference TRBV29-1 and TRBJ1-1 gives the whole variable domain SAVISQKPSRDICQRGTSLTIQCQVDSQVTMMFWYRQQPGQSLTLIATANQGSEATYESGFVIDKFPISRPNLTFSTLTVSNMSPEDSSIYLCSDARGAEAFFGQGTRLTVV.

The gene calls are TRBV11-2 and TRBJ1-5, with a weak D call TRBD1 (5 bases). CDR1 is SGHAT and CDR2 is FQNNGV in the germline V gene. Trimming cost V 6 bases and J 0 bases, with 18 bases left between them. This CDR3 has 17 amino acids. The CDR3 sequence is CASSIGRGSYSNQPQHF. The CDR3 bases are TGTGCCAGCAGTATCGGCCGGGGGTCCTATAGCAATCAGCCCCAGCATTTT.

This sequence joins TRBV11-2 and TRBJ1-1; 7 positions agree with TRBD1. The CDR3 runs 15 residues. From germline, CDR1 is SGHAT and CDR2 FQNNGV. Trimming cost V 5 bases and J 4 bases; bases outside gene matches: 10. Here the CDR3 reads CASSKNRGAFTEAFF. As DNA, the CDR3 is TGTGCCAGCAGCAAGAACAGGGGCGCTTTCACTGAAGCTTTCTTT.

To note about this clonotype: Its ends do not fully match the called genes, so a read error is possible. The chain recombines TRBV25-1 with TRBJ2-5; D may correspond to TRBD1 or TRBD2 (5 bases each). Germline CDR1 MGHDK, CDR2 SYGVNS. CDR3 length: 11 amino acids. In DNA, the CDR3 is TGTGCCGGGGCGCGAGGGACGGAGGTTATCTTC. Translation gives CAGARGTEVIF.

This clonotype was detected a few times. CDR3 coding DNA: TGTGCCAGCAGGAACACAGTTCAGGAGACCCAGTACTTC. It encodes CASRNTVQETQYF. The rearrangement links TRBV2 to TRBJ2-5; D is undetermined. Germline V gene data show CDR1 as SNHLY and CDR2 as FYNNEI. Trimming left V 6 bases short and J 5 bases short, with 13 bases between. This CDR3 comprises 13 residues.

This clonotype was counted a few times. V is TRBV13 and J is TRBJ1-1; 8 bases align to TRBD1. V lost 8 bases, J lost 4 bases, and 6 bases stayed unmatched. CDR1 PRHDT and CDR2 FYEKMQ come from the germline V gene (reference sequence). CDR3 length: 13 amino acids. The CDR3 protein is CASEGQDGTEAFF. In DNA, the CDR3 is TGTGCCAGCGAGGGACAGGATGGCACTGAAGCTTTCTTT.

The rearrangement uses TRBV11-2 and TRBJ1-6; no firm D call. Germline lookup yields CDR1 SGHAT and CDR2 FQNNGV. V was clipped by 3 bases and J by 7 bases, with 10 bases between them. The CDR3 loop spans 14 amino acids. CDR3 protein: CASSLGQSNSPLHF. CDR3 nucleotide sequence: TGTGCCAGCAGCTTGGGCCAGAGCAATTCACCCCTCCACTTT.

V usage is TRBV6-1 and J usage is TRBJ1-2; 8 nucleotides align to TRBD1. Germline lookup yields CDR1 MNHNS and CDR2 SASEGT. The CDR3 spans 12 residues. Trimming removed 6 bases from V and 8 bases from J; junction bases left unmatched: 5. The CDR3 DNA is TGTGCCAGCAGAGCGTGGACAGGGGGCTACACCTTC. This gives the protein CASRAWTGGYTF.

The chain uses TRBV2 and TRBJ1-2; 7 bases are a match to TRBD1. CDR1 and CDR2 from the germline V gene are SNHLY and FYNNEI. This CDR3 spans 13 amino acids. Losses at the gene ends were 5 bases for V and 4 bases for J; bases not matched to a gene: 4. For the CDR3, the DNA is TGTGCCAGCAGTCGGGACAGTGTCTATGGCTACACCTTC. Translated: CASSRDSVYGYTF.

The CDR3 coding sequence is TGTGCCAGCAGCCAGGGTCTCGAGCAGTACTTC. Amino acids: CASSQGLEQYF. J is TRBJ2-7 and V is TRBV7-9; tentative D call: TRBD1 (5 bases). CDR3 length: 11 amino acids. Trimming pared 5 bases from V and 6 bases from J, leaving 8 bases between. CDR1 is SEHNR, CDR2 FQNEAQ, per germline (reference sequence).

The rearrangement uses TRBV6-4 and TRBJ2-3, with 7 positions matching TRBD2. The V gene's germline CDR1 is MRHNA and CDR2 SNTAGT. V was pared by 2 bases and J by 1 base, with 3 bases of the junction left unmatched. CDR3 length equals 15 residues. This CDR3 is CASSDEAGGTDTQYF. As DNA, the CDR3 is TGTGCCAGCAGTGACGAGGCGGGGGGCACAGATACGCAGTATTTT.

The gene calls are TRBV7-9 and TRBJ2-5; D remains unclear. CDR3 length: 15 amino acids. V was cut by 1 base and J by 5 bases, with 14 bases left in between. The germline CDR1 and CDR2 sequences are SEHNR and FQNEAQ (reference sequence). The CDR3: CASSLGHTPGETQYF. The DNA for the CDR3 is TGTGCCAGCAGCTTAGGTCACACTCCCGGGGAGACCCAGTACTTC.

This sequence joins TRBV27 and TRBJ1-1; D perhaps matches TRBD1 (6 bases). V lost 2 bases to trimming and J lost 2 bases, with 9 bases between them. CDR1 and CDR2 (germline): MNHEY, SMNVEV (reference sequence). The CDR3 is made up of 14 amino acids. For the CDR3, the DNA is TGTGCCAGCAGTTTAACAGGGTTCAACACTGAAGCTTTCTTT. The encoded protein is CASSLTGFNTEAFF.

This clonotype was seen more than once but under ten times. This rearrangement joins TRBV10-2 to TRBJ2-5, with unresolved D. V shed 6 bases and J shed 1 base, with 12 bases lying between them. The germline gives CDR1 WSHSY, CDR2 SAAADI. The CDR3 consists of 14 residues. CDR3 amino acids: CASRRQARQETQYF. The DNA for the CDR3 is TGCGCCAGCAGGCGGCAGGCGCGCCAAGAGACCCAGTACTTC.

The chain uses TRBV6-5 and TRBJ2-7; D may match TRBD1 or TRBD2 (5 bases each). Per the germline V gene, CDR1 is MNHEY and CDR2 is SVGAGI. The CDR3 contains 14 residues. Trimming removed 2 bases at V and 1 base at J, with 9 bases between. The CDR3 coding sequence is TGTGCCAGCAGTTACCGGGACGCATCCTACGAGCAGTACTTC. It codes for CASSYRDASYEQYF.

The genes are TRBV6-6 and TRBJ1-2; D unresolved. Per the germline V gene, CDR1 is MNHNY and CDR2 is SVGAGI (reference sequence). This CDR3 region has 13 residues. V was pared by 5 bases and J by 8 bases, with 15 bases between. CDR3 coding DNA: TGTGCCAGCAGTCAACTGGCCGCGGGGGGCTACACCTTC. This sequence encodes CASSQLAAGGYTF.

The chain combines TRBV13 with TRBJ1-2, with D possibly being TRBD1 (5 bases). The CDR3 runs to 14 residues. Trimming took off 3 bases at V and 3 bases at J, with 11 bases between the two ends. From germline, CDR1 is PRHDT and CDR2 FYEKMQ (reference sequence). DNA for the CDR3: TGTGCCAGCAGCTTCTTCCGACAGTACTATGGCTACACCTTC. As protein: CASSFFRQYYGYTF.

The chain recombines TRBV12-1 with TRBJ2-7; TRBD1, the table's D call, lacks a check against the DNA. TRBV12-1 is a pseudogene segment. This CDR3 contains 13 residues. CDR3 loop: CASSLGGSYEQYF. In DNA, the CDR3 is TGTGCCAGCAGCTTAGGGGGGTCCTACGAGCAGTACTTC.

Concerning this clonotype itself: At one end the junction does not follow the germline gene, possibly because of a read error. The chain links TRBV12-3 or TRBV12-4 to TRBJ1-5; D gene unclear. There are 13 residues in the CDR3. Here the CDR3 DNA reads TGTGCCAGCAGTCAAACGGCGAATCAACCCCAGCATTTT. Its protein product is CASSQTANQPQHF.

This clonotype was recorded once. CDR3 nucleotides: TGCAGTGCTAGAAGACTAGCGGGATACAATGAGCAGTTCTTC. Residues: CSARRLAGYNEQFF. The V and J genes are TRBV20-1 and TRBJ2-1; 11 positions agree with TRBD2. This CDR3 is 14 amino acids long. Germline V gene sequence: CDR1 DFQATT, CDR2 SNEGSKA (reference sequence). The V segment lost 2 bases and the J segment 4 bases; nucleotides outside the gene matches: 1.

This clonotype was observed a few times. DNA for the CDR3: TGTGCCAGCAGCTTAGGGACGAACACTGAAGCTTTCTTT. Translation gives CASSLGTNTEAFF. This rearrangement joins TRBV11-2 to TRBJ1-1; D is uncertain. The CDR3 has 13 amino acids. The V gene lost 1 base and the J gene lost 1 base, with 4 bases spanning the gap. Germline lookup yields CDR1 SGHAT and CDR2 FQNNGV. Based on the CDR3 plus reference TRBV11-2 and TRBJ1-1, the full variable domain is EAGVAQSPRYKIIEKRQSVAFWCNPISGHATLYWYQQILGQGPKLLIQFQNNGVVDDSQLPKDRFSAERLKGVDSTLKIQPAKLEDSAVYLCASSLGTNTEAFFGQGTRLTVV.

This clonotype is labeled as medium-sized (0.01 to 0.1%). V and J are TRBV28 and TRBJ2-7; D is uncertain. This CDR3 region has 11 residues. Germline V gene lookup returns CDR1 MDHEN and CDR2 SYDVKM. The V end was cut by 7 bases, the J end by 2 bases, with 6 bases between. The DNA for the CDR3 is TGTGCCAGCACCAAAACCTACGAGCAGTACTTC. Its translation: CASTKTYEQYF. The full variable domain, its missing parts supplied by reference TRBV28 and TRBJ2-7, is DVKVTQSSRYLVKRTGEKVFLECVQDMDHENMFWYRQDPGLGLRLIYFSYDVKMKEKGDIPEGYSVSREKKERFSLILESASTNQTSMYLCASTKTYEQYFGPGTRLTVT.

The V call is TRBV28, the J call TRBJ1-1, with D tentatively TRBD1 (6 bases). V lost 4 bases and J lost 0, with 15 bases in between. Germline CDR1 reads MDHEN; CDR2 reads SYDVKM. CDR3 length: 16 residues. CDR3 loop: CASSSLTGQMNTEAFF. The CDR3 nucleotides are TGTGCCAGCAGTTCACTAACAGGACAGATGAACACTGAAGCTTTCTTT.

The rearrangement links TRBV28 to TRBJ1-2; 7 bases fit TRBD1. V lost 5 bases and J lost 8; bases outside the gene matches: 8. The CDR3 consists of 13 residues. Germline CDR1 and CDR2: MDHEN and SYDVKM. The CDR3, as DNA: TGTGCCAGCAGTCCTCCCGGGACAGTCGGCTACACCTTC. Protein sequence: CASSPPGTVGYTF.

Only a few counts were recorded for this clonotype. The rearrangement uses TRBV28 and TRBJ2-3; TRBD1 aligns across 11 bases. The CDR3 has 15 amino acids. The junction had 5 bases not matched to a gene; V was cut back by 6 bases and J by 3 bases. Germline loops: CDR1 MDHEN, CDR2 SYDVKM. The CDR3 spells CASRGGTGGTDTQYF. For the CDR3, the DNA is TGTGCCAGCAGGGGAGGGACAGGGGGGACAGATACGCAGTATTTT.

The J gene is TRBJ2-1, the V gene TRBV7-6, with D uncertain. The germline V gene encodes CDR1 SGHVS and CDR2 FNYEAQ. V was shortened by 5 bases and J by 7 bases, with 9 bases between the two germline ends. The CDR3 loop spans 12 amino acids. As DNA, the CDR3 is TGTGCCAGCAGCCCGGTCAGAAATGAGCAGTTCTTC. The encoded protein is CASSPVRNEQFF.

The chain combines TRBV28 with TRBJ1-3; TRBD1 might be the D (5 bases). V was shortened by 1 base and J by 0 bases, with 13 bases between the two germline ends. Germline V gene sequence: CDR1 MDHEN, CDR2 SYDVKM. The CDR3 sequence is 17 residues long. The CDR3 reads CASSLLAGQSSGNTIYF. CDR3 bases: TGTGCCAGCAGTTTATTGGCAGGGCAGAGCTCTGGAAACACCATATATTTT.